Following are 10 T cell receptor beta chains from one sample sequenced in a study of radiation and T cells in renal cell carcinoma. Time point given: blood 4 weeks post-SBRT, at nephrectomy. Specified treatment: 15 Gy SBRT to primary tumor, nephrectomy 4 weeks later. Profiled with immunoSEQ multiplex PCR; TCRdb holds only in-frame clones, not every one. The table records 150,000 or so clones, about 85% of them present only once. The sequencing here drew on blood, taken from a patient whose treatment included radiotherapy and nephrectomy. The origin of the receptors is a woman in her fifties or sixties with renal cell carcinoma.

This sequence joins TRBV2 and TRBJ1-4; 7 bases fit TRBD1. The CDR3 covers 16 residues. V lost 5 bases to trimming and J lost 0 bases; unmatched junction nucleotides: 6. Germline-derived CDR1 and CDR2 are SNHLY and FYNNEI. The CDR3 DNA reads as TGTGCCAGCAGTTCGTCAGGGGGGGCAACTAATGAAAAACTGTTTTTT. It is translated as CASSSSGGATNEKLFF.

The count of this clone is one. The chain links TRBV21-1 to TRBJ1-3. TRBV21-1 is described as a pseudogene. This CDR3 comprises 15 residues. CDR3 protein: CASSKVTISGNTIYF. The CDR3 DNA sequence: TGTGCCAGCAGCAAAGTTACGATCTCTGGAAACACCATATATTTT.

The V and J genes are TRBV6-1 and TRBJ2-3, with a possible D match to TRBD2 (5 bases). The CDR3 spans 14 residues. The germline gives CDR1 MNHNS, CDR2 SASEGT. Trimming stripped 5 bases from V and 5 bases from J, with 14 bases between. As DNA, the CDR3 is TGTGCCAGCAGTTTTGAGGGTTATTTAGATACGCAGTATTTT. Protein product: CASSFEGYLDTQYF.

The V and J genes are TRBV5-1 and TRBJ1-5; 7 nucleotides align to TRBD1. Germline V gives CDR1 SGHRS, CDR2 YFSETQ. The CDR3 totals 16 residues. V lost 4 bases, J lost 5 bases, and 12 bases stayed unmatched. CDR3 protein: CASSLTGMSRYQPQHF. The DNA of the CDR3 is TGCGCCAGCAGCCTGACAGGGATGAGTCGCTATCAGCCCCAGCATTTT.

The CDR3 is CASSPPDRVDEKLFF. In nucleotides, the CDR3 is TGTGCCAGCTCACCTCCGGACAGGGTGGATGAAAAACTGTTTTTT. The chain recombines TRBV18 with TRBJ1-4; TRBD1 agrees at 8 bases. Looked up from germline, CDR1 is KGHSH and CDR2 is LQKENI. J gave up 6 bases and V 3 bases, and 6 bases lay outside the gene matches. The CDR3 totals 15 residues.

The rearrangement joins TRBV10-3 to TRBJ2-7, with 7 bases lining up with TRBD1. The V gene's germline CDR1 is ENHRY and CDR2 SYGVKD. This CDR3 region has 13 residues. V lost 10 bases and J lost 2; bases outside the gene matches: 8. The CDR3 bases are TGTGCCACCCGGACAGGCCTGGCCTACGAGCAGTACTTC. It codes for CATRTGLAYEQYF.

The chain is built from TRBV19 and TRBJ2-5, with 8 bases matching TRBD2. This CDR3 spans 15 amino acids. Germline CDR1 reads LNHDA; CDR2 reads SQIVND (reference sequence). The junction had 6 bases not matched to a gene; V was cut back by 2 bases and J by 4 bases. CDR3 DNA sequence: TGTGCCAGTAGTATACCCGCGGGGGGTAGAGAGACCCAGTACTTC. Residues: CASSIPAGGRETQYF.

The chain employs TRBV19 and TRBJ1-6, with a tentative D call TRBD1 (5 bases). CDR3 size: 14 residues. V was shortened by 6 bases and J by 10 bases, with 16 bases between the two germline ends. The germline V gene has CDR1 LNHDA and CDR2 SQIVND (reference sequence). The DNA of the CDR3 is TGTGCCAGTAGAGAGACAGTGAACTTCTCACCCCTCCACTTT. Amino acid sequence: CASRETVNFSPLHF.

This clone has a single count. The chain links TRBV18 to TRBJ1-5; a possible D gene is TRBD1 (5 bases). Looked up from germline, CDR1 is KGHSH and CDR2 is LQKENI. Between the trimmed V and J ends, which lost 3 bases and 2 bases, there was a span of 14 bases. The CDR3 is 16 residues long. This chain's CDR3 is CASSPQRGVGNQPQHF. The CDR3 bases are TGTGCCAGCTCACCGCAAAGGGGAGTGGGCAATCAGCCCCAGCATTTT.

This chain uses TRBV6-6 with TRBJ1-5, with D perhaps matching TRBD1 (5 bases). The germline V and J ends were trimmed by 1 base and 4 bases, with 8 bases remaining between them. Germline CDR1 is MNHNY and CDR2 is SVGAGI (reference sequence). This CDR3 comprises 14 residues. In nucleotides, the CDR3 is TGTGCCAGCAGTTACTGGGGGAGGAATCAGCCCCAGCATTTT. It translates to CASSYWGRNQPQHF.